This TCR beta chain comes out of a study of blood T cell repertoires in COVID-19. How the authors handled the data: Scientists estimated how many nucleated cells there were by amplifying reference gene primers. The method was immunoSEQ multiplex PCR; TCRdb's version includes in-frame clones alone and lacks a portion of them. The V and J calls and clone size come from that table; D and trimming were worked out from the DNA. The sample consists of around 170,000 clones, roughly nine tenths of them appearing once. The CDR3 loop spans 12 amino acids. The V gene lost 6 bases and the J gene lost 7 bases, with 12 bases spanning the gap. The germline V gene encodes CDR1 MNHEY and CDR2 SVGAGI.

The chain combines TRBV6-5 with TRBJ1-2; no clear D gene. Sequencing was carried out using peripheral blood. This TCR derives from a woman in her seventies with acute or convalescent COVID-19. The CDR3 bases are TGTGCCAGCAGGATCGAGGAATTTGGCTACACCTTC. Its translation: CASRIEEFGYTF.